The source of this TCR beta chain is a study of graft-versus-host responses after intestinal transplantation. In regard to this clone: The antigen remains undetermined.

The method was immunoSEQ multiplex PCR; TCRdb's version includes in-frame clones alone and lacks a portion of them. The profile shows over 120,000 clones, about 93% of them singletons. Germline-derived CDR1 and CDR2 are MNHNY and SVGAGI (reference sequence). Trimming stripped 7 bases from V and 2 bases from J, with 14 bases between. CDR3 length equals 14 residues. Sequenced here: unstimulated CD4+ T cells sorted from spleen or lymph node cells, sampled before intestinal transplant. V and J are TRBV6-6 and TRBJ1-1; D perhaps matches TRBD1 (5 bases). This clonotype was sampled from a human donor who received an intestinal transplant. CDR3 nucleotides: TGTGCCAGCACTCCGGGACGGACTAACACTGAAGCTTTCTTT. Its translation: CASTPGRTNTEAFF.